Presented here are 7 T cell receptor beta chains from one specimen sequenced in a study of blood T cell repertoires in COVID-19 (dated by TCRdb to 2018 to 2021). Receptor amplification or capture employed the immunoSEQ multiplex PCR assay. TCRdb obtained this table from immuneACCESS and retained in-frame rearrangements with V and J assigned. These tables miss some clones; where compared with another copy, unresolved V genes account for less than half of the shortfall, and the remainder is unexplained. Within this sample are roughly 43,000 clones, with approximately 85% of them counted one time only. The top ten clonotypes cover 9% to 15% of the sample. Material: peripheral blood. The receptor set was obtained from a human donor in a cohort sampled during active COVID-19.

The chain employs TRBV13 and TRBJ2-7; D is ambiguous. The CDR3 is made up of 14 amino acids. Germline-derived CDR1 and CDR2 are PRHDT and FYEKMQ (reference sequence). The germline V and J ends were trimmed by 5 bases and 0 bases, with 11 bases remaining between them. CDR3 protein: CASSRPVISYEQYF. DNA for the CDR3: TGTGCCAGCAGCCGTCCGGTCATCTCCTACGAGCAGTACTTC.

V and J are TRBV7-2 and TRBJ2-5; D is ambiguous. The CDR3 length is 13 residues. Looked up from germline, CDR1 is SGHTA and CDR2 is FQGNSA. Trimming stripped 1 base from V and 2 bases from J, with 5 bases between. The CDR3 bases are TGTGCCAGCAGCTTAGTGCGGCAAGAGACCCAGTACTTC. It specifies CASSLVRQETQYF.

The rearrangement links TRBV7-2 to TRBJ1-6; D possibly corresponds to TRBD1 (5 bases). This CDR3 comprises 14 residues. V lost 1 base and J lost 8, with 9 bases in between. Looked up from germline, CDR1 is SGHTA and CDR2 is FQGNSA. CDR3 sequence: CASSLEWGDSPLHF. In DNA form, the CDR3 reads TGTGCCAGCAGCTTAGAGTGGGGGGATTCACCCCTCCACTTT.

The CDR3 DNA is TGCGCCAGCAGCTTGACAGGACATAACTATGGCTACACCTTC. It translates to CASSLTGHNYGYTF. The chain employs TRBV5-1 and TRBJ1-2; possible D gene TRBD1, 5 bases. The CDR3 covers 14 residues. Trimming stripped 1 base from V and 1 base from J, with 8 bases between. Germline V gene data show CDR1 as SGHRS and CDR2 as YFSETQ. The entire variable domain, with the rest obtained from reference TRBV5-1 and TRBJ1-2, is as follows: KAGVTQTPRYLIKTRGQQVTLSCSPISGHRSVSWYQQTPGQGLQFLFEYFSETQRNKGNFPGRFSGRQFSNSRSEMNVSTLELGDSALYLCASSLTGHNYGYTFGSGTRLTVV.

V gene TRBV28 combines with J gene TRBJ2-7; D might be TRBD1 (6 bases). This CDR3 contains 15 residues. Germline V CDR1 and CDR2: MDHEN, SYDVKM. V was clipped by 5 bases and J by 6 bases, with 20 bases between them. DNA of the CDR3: TGTGCCAGCAGTCCCCCCCCACAGGGAGCCCGCGAGCAGTACTTC. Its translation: CASSPPPQGAREQYF.

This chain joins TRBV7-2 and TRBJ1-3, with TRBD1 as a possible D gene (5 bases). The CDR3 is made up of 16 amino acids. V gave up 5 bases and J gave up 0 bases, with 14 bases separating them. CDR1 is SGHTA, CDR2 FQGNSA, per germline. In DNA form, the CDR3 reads TGTGCCAGCAGCCCCCCGGACACCTTCTCTGGAAACACCATATATTTT. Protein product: CASSPPDTFSGNTIYF.

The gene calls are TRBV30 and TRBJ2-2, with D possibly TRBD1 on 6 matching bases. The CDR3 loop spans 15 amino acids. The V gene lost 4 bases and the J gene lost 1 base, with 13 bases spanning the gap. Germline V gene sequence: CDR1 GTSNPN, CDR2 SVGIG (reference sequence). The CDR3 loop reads CAWKTMTGNTGELFF. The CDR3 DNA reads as TGTGCCTGGAAAACTATGACAGGGAACACCGGGGAGCTGTTTTTT. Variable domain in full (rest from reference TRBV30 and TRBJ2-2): SQTIHQWPATLVQPVGSPLSLECTVEGTSNPNLYWYRQAAGRGLQLLFYSVGIGQISSEVPQNLSASRPQDRQFILSSKKLLLSDSGFYLCAWKTMTGNTGELFFGEGSRLTVL.